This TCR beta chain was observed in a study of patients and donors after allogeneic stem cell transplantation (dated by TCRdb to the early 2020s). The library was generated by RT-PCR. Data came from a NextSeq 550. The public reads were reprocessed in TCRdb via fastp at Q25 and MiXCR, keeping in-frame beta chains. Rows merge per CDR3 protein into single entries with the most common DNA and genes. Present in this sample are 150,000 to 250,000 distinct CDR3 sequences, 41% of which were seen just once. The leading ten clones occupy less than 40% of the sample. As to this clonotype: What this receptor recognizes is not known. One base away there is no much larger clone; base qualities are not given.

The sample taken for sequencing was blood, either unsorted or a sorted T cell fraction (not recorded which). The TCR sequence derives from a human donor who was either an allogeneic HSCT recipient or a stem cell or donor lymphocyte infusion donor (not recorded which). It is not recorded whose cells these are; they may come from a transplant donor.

The DNA sequence reads TGTGCCAGCAGAAGAGAGCTCCTAGCGGGAGCAGATACGCAGTATTTT. Its product reads: CASRRELLAGADTQYF. Recombination connected TRBV2 to TRBJ2-3, and 10 junction bases match TRBD2. Via the germline V gene, CDR1 is SNHLY and CDR2 FYNNEI. Trimming accounts for 6 bases at V and 4 bases at J, while the number of junction bases matched to no gene is 10. From the cysteine through the phenylalanine, the CDR3 covers 16 amino acids. Kept here is only the CDR3 DNA, which spans 48 bases and is read in frame from base 1.